This entry lists 19 T cell receptor beta chains sequenced from one sample in a study of neoadjuvant nivolumab and ipilimumab in lung cancer. The repertoire was sequenced with immunoSEQ multiplex PCR; TCRdb's copy has only in-frame clones and lacks some. Counted here are 45,000 to 55,000 clones, about 89% occurring once; the ten biggest clones make up roughly 3.7%. Material: blood, obtained before neoadjuvant nivolumab, alone or with ipilimumab. The receptor set was obtained from an adult with non-small cell lung cancer. Some clones in this sample may be carry-over from other donors' samples.

The V gene is TRBV13, the J gene TRBJ2-7, with TRBD1 matching over 8 bases. Germline values: CDR1 PRHDT, CDR2 FYEKMQ (reference sequence). Losses at the gene ends were 5 bases for V and 2 bases for J; bases not matched to a gene: 11. This CDR3 has 16 residues. The CDR3 nucleotides read TGTGCCAGCAGCACTACGGGACAGGCCTCAACCTACGAGCAGTACTTC. It translates to CASSTTGQASTYEQYF.

The rearrangement links TRBV11-2 to TRBJ2-3; D gene unclear. The CDR3 has 15 amino acids. V was trimmed by 3 bases and J by 2 bases, leaving 12 bases between them. Germline CDR1 is SGHAT and CDR2 is FQNNGV. The CDR3 spells CASSFSEPYTDTQYF. CDR3 bases: TGTGCCAGCAGCTTCTCCGAGCCGTACACAGATACGCAGTATTTT.

This chain uses TRBV5-1 with TRBJ2-2; either TRBD1 or TRBD2 may fit D (5 bases each). Germline values: CDR1 SGHRS, CDR2 YFSETQ. This CDR3 has 15 residues. Trimming took 2 bases from V and 5 from J, leaving 13 bases between them. CDR3 nucleotides: TGCGCCAGCAGCTTACAGGCCCCGGGGACCGGGGAGCTGTTTTTT. Translation gives CASSLQAPGTGELFF.

This chain uses TRBV11-2 with TRBJ1-1; D perhaps matches TRBD1 (5 bases). Per germline, CDR1 SGHAT and CDR2 FQNNGV. The CDR3 is 17 amino acids. V lost 4 bases, J lost 0 bases, and 18 bases lay in between. The CDR3 DNA is TGTGCCAGCAGCTCACGTTGGGGGAAAGCGATGAACACTGAAGCTTTCTTT. Encoded protein: CASSSRWGKAMNTEAFF.

The chain links TRBV18 to TRBJ1-1; D might be TRBD1 (6 bases). Germline assignment: CDR1 KGHSH and CDR2 LQKENI. The CDR3 loop spans 15 amino acids. Trimming removed 2 bases from V and 1 base from J, with 11 bases in between. CDR3 sequence reads: CASSPRETGNTEAFF. Here the CDR3 DNA reads TGTGCCAGCTCACCAAGGGAGACAGGGAACACTGAAGCTTTCTTT.

The chain couples TRBV5-6 to TRBJ1-5, with D unclear. V was cut by 2 bases and J by 3 bases, with 9 bases left in between. Germline V lookup: CDR1 SGHDT, CDR2 YYEEEE. There are 14 residues in the CDR3. CDR3 sequence reads: CASSFRLSNQPQHF. In DNA, the CDR3 is TGTGCCAGCAGCTTCCGGCTCTCCAATCAGCCCCAGCATTTT. Full variable domain (outside the CDR3, taken from reference TRBV5-6 and TRBJ1-5): DAGVTQSPTHLIKTRGQQVTLRCSPKSGHDTVSWYQQALGQGPQFIFQYYEEEERQRGNFPDRFSGHQFPNYSSELNVNALLLGDSALYLCASSFRLSNQPQHFGDGTRLSIL.

The chain carries TRBV7-3 and TRBJ2-7; 10 nucleotides align to TRBD1. After removal of 5 bases from V and 4 bases from J, the junction contained 8 bases not matched to a gene. This CDR3 contains 15 residues. Per the germline V gene, CDR1 is SGHTA and CDR2 is FQGTGA. The DNA for the CDR3 is TGTGCCAGCAGCGCCCAAGGGACAGGGGTATACGAGCAGTACTTC. Amino acid sequence: CASSAQGTGVYEQYF.

The chain employs TRBV9 and TRBJ2-7; 8 nucleotides line up with TRBD2. Trimming at V came to 2 bases and at J to 6 bases, leaving 10 bases not matched to a gene. The CDR3 runs 15 residues. CDR1 is SGDLS and CDR2 is YYNGEE in the germline V gene. DNA for the CDR3: TGTGCCAGCAGCGTTATGGGACTAGACCAAGGCGAGCAGTACTTC. It yields the protein CASSVMGLDQGEQYF.

The chain carries TRBV29-1 and TRBJ2-1, with TRBD2 identical over 14 bases. Looked up from germline, CDR1 is SQVTM and CDR2 is ANQGSEA. Trimming removed 6 bases from V and 8 bases from J; junction bases left unmatched: 6. This CDR3 has 14 residues. This CDR3 reads CSVHGTSGRDEQFF. CDR3 nucleotide sequence: TGCAGCGTCCATGGGACTAGCGGGAGAGATGAGCAGTTCTTC.

The V and J genes are TRBV14 and TRBJ2-7; 7 nucleotides agree with TRBD1. V shed 3 bases, J shed 4 bases, and the junction held 12 bases outside the gene matches. CDR3 size: 16 residues. CDR1 is SGHDN and CDR2 is FVKESK in the germline V gene. In DNA form, the CDR3 reads TGTGCCAGCAGCCATCGAAGGGGACAGAATCTTTACGAGCAGTACTTC. This translates into CASSHRRGQNLYEQYF.

The chain employs TRBV18 and TRBJ1-2, with 8 nucleotides matching TRBD1. CDR3 length: 13 amino acids. J gave up 6 bases and V 3 bases, and 3 bases lay outside the gene matches. CDR1 KGHSH and CDR2 LQKENI come from the germline V gene. CDR3 loop: CASSPGQGDGYTF. The CDR3 coding sequence is TGTGCCAGCTCACCCGGACAGGGCGATGGCTACACCTTC.

V is TRBV13 and J is TRBJ2-2; D is possibly TRBD1 (5 bases). The length of the CDR3 is 13 residues. CDR1 is PRHDT and CDR2 is FYEKMQ in the germline V gene (reference sequence). V shed 5 bases and J shed 8 bases, with 12 bases lying between them. The CDR3 region has the DNA TGTGCCAGCAGCCATAACAGGAAGGGGGAGCTGTTTTTT. Encoded protein: CASSHNRKGELFF.

The genes are TRBV30 and TRBJ1-2; no firm D call. The germline V gene encodes CDR1 GTSNPN and CDR2 SVGIG (reference sequence). Trimming cost V 0 bases and J 3 bases, with 14 bases left between them. This CDR3 is built from 15 residues. The DNA of the CDR3 is TGTGCCTGGAGTGTACTGACGGGGATTGACTATGGCTACACCTTC. Its protein product is CAWSVLTGIDYGYTF.

This sequence joins TRBV2 and TRBJ2-7, with D possibly being TRBD2 (5 bases). The CDR3 totals 13 residues. CDR1 and CDR2 (germline): SNHLY, FYNNEI. V dropped 1 base and J dropped 1 base, with 5 bases sitting between them. CDR3 region: CASSEERSYEQYF. In DNA form, the CDR3 reads TGTGCCAGCAGTGAAGAGCGGTCCTACGAGCAGTACTTC.

The chain couples TRBV5-1 to TRBJ2-7, with 10 bases identical to TRBD1. The junction had 7 bases not matched to a gene; V was cut back by 5 bases and J by 2 bases. The CDR3 consists of 15 residues. Germline CDR1 SGHRS, CDR2 YFSETQ. CDR3 protein: CASSRPGTGAYEQYF. In nucleotides, the CDR3 is TGCGCCAGCAGTCGACCCGGGACAGGGGCCTACGAGCAGTACTTC.

The chain combines TRBV6-1 with TRBJ1-1; D call uncertain. CDR1 MNHNS and CDR2 SASEGT come from the germline V gene. The CDR3 consists of 18 residues. V lost 2 bases, J lost 1 base, and 20 bases lay in between. The CDR3 DNA sequence: TGTGCCAGCAGTGAATCTCTCGAGGGTGGCAGTGCGAACACTGAAGCTTTCTTT. Its protein is CASSESLEGGSANTEAFF.

The chain has TRBV4-2 and TRBJ2-2; D remains ambiguous. The CDR3 is 13 residues long. From germline, CDR1 is LGHNA and CDR2 YNFKEQ. Trimming shortened V by 1 base and J by 4 bases, and 4 bases separated the two germline ends. The CDR3 region has the DNA TGTGCCAGCAGCCAAGGGTTCACCGGGGAGCTGTTTTTT. It specifies CASSQGFTGELFF.

V usage is TRBV19 and J usage is TRBJ2-5; D is unresolved. The CDR3 contains 11 residues. V was pared by 6 bases and J by 2 bases, with 4 bases between. In germline, CDR1 is LNHDA, CDR2 SQIVND (reference sequence). CDR3 in amino acids: CASRQQETQYF. The DNA for the CDR3 is TGTGCCAGTAGACAACAAGAGACCCAGTACTTC.

The genes are TRBV4-3 and TRBJ2-7; D remains ambiguous. V dropped 3 bases and J dropped 6 bases, with 12 bases sitting between them. Germline V gene sequence: CDR1 LGHNA, CDR2 YSLEER. The CDR3 loop spans 13 amino acids. CDR3 sequence: CASSHEPGGEQYF. The CDR3 nucleotides are TGCGCCAGCAGCCATGAGCCTGGCGGCGAGCAGTACTTC.